This T cell receptor beta chain was recorded in a study of graft-versus-host responses after intestinal transplantation. Study results and caveats: The recipient marrow held GvH clones, and some of them showed up first in ileum or blood.

CDR3 size: 19 residues. The ends were cut back, 3 bases at V and 0 bases at J, with 22 bases in the middle. Germline CDR1 is MNHNS and CDR2 is SASEGT. Generated by immunoSEQ multiplex PCR, the TCRdb table keeps only in-frame clones and is missing some. The sample carries under 45,000 clones, about 90% recorded once. Of note for this clone: Its antigen is as yet unknown.

The sequencing used PBMCs, collected less than 280 days after transplant. The TCR sequence derives from a human patient who received an intestinal transplant, so some T cells may come from the graft donor. The chain carries TRBV6-1 and TRBJ2-3; D possibly corresponds to TRBD2 (5 bases). The CDR3 here is CASSDLPHHAGRSTDTQYF. CDR3 coding DNA: TGTGCCAGCAGTGATCTCCCCCACCATGCGGGCAGGAGCACAGATACGCAGTATTTT.